This is a list of T cell receptor beta chains from one sample in a study of beta chain features in type 1 diabetes. Sequenced by immunoSEQ multiplex PCR; TCRdb stores in-frame clones only, minus some. This sample has around 250,000 clones; roughly an eighth occur once, and the top ten carry 0.017%. Sequencing was carried out using naive CD4+ T cells from blood. The receptors originated from a man under 40 with type 1 diabetes. Each CDR3 is given with its conserved first and last residue. The order of the fields is clone size, D gene, J gene, V gene, CDR3 protein, CDR3 DNA. The D gene is left open where the match is weak. Expanded clones are given a class, and other clones once, few, many or no size at all.

.	.	TRBJ1-1	TRBV9	CASSVVTMNTEAFF	TGTGCCAGCAGCGTAGTAACTATGAACACTGAAGCTTTCTTT
.	.	TRBJ2-5	TRBV5-1	CASSFGVGGTLQETQYF	TGCGCCAGCAGCTTTGGTGTTGGCGGAACTCTCCAAGAGACCCAGTACTTC
.	.	TRBJ2-2	TRBV29-1	CSVERIRGVDTGELFF	TGCAGCGTTGAGAGGATCAGGGGTGTGGACACCGGGGAGCTGTTTTTT
.	.	TRBJ2-2	TRBV29-1	CSVERTGELFF	TGCAGCGTTGAGAGAACCGGGGAGCTGTTTTTT
.	.	TRBJ1-1	TRBV2	CASTRQNTEAFF	TGTGCCAGCACGAGACAGAACACTGAAGCTTTCTTT
few	.	TRBJ1-5	TRBV15	CATSTAGARSNQPQHF	TGTGCCACCAGCACTGCGGGGGCCCGGAGCAATCAGCCCCAGCATTTT
.	TRBD2	TRBJ2-5	TRBV5-4	CASSPGNSGSMRETQYF	TGTGCCAGCAGCCCCGGGAATAGCGGGAGTATGAGGGAGACCCAGTACTTC
.	TRBD1	TRBJ1-2	TRBV7-2	CASSFSSDRAVVGYTF	TGTGCCAGCAGCTTCTCCTCAGACAGGGCGGTCGTCGGCTACACCTTC
few	TRBD2	TRBJ2-1	TRBV18	CASSPGGGLYNEQFF	TGTGCCAGCTCACCGGGCGGGGGGCTCTACAATGAGCAGTTCTTC
.	TRBD2	TRBJ2-1	TRBV7-2	CASSRGGGSGKEQFF	TGTGCCAGCAGTCGGGGGGGAGGTAGCGGAAAAGAGCAGTTCTTC
few	.	TRBJ1-2	TRBV11-1	CASSSQARGYTF	TGTGCCAGCAGCTCGCAGGCTCGGGGCTACACCTTC
once	.	TRBJ1-5	TRBV6-5	CASSPGGFSNQPQHF	TGTGCCAGCAGCCCCGGGGGGTTTAGCAATCAGCCCCAGCATTTT
few	TRBD1	TRBJ2-2	TRBV2	CASRRQGRNTGELFF	TGTGCCAGCAGGCGACAGGGGCGAAACACCGGGGAGCTGTTTTTT
few	.	TRBJ2-5	TRBV7-8	CASSWTGLSLSETQYF	TGTGCCAGCAGCTGGACTGGCCTCTCACTCTCGGAGACCCAGTACTTC
.	TRBD1	TRBJ2-7	TRBV18	CASSPTGVGTGSFEQYF	TGTGCCAGCTCACCAACTGGAGTCGGGACAGGGTCCTTCGAGCAGTACTTC
few	.	TRBJ2-2	TRBV4-3	CASSQDSQRMNTGELFF	TGCGCCAGCAGCCAAGATTCCCAGCGGATGAACACCGGGGAGCTGTTTTTT
.	TRBD2	TRBJ2-1	TRBV7-3	CASSLTSGREYNEQFF	TGTGCCAGCAGCCTGACTAGCGGGAGGGAATACAATGAGCAGTTCTTC
few	TRBD1	TRBJ2-1	TRBV7-9	CASSLKGTVNNEQFF	TGTGCCAGCAGCTTAAAGGGGACAGTAAACAATGAGCAGTTCTTC
.	.	TRBJ1-5	TRBV23-1	CASSQSHSNQPQHF	TGCGCCAGCAGTCAATCCCATAGCAATCAGCCCCAGCATTTT
few	TRBD2	TRBJ2-4	TRBV15	CATSSRLAGAKNIQYF	TGTGCCACCAGCAGTCGACTAGCGGGAGCCAAAAACATTCAGTACTTC
.	.	TRBJ2-1	TRBV7-2	CASSLASVDEQFF	TGTGCCAGCAGCTTAGCAAGCGTCGATGAGCAGTTCTTC
.	TRBD2	TRBJ2-1	TRBV9	CASSGSGRVTYNEQFF	TGTGCCAGCAGCGGAAGCGGGAGGGTTACCTACAATGAGCAGTTCTTC
few	TRBD1	TRBJ2-7	TRBV10-3	CAISESGTGYEQYF	TGTGCCATCAGTGAGTCCGGGACAGGCTACGAGCAGTACTTC
few	TRBD1	TRBJ1-2	TRBV18	CASSPEDRGSKGYTF	TGTGCCAGCTCACCGGAGGACAGGGGAAGCAAGGGCTACACCTTC
.	TRBD2	TRBJ2-5	TRBV4-1	CASSQEGRVGETQYF	TGCGCCAGCAGCCAAGAGGGGAGGGTTGGAGAGACCCAGTACTTC
.	TRBD1	TRBJ2-2	TRBV15	CATSRALGTGGTGELFF	TGTGCCACCAGCAGAGCACTCGGGACAGGGGGCACCGGGGAGCTGTTTTTT
.	.	TRBJ1-2	TRBV29-1	CSVDPGIYGYTF	TGCAGCGTTGACCCGGGGATCTATGGCTACACCTTC
.	TRBD2	TRBJ2-7	TRBV5-6	CASSSTSGRGEQYF	TGTGCCAGCAGCTCGACTAGCGGGAGGGGAGAGCAGTACTTC
few	TRBD2	TRBJ2-1	TRBV4-3	CASSQLTSGSFEQFF	TGCGCCAGCAGCCAGTTAACTAGCGGGAGTTTTGAGCAGTTCTTC